Sequencing of this T cell receptor (beta chain) was carried out in a study of radiotherapy plus CTLA-4 blockade in lung cancer. Study-wide background: Objective responses arose in 15% to 20% of patients, and about 32% experienced disease control.

This CDR3 contains 19 residues. The germline CDR1 and CDR2 sequences are GTSNPN and SVGIG (reference sequence). V shed 2 bases and J shed 0 bases, with 23 bases lying between them. Those patients who had chemo-refractory metastatic non-small-cell lung cancer were given focal radiation along with CTLA-4 blockade through ipilimumab. As for this clone: Its antigen is unknown.

TCRdb keeps only in-frame clones here, not all; method: immunoSEQ multiplex PCR. The profile shows roughly 92,000 clones, about 86% of them singletons. General observations from the study: Following radiotherapy plus ipilimumab, tumor-derived TCR clones expanded in the blood. Response, reportedly, was best predicted by interferon-beta along with early blood T cell clone dynamics.

The chain carries TRBV30 and TRBJ2-1; a weak D match, TRBD2 (5 bases). The sequenced sample was peripheral blood, obtained from a patient treated with radiotherapy plus ipilimumab. The source of this sequence is a human donor with non-small cell lung cancer who had a partial response to radiotherapy plus ipilimumab. The CDR3 here is CAWSHQRKGGWSSYNEQFF. The CDR3 DNA reads as TGTGCCTGGAGTCACCAAAGAAAAGGCGGGTGGAGCTCCTACAATGAGCAGTTCTTC.